This T cell receptor beta chain is drawn from a study of CD8+CD57+ T cells in acquired aplastic anemia. Flow cytometry had shown expanded CD8+CD57+ cells in the patients chosen for sequencing. In regard to this clonotype: Its antigen is undetermined.

CDR3 and TCR beta VDJ profiling relied on a genomic DNA template. TCRdb reprocessed the reads via MiXCR and lists one record per CDR3 protein. Of approximately 130,000 distinct CDR3 sequences listed, about 60% are singletons. Findings of the study overall: Controls did not differ significantly from patients in CD8+ Simpson's diversity. The study identified twenty-nine CD8+ CDR3 sequences shared by patients and controls.

V shed 1 base and J 0 bases; nucleotides not matched to a gene: 10. Germline V gene data show CDR1 as LNHNV and CDR2 as YYDKDF (reference sequence). The CDR3 is 18 residues long. The genes are TRBV15 and TRBJ2-3; 7 positions agree with TRBD2. Sequencing was carried out using sorted CD4+, CD8+, or CD8+CD57+ T cells (not recorded which) from PBMCs. The receptor was isolated from a human donor with aplastic anemia. The CDR3 loop is CATSRARGVSVSTDTQYF. Written as DNA, the CDR3 is TGTGCCACCAGCAGAGCCCGGGGGGTTAGCGTTAGCACAGATACGCAGTATTTT.